This T cell receptor beta chain was sequenced during a study of blood T cell repertoires in COVID-19. Study background: Acute-phase and convalescent COVID-19 samples originated in the United States, Italy and Spain. PBMCs, B-cell-depleted T cells, or T cells provided the cDNA or gDNA that made up the material.

V lost 1 base, J lost 8 bases, and 18 bases stayed unmatched. The CDR3 extends over 18 amino acids. Germline assignment: CDR1 LGHNA and CDR2 YSLEER. Assay: immunoSEQ multiplex PCR; the TCRdb copy retains only in-frame clones and omits some. The repertoire consists of roughly 330,000 clones, with 70% to 90% occurring once and the leading ten covering about 6.8%. The origin of this receptor is a man between 18 and 35 years old who had recovered from COVID-19. The chain couples TRBV4-3 to TRBJ2-3, with 7 positions matching TRBD1. Specimen: peripheral blood. CDR3 sequence (DNA): TGCGCCAGCAGCCAAGGGGTGGTCCGGGACAGAAGATATCCTACGCAGTATTTT. Translation gives CASSQGVVRDRRYPTQYF.